This T cell receptor (beta chain) was found in a study of glioma-infiltrating T cells after dendritic cell vaccination. The ends were cut back, 5 bases at V and 2 bases at J, with 15 bases in the middle. The CDR3 covers 16 residues. The germline V gene has CDR1 SGHVS and CDR2 FQNEAQ. TCRdb's copy holds only in-frame clones and misses some; the assay was immunoSEQ multiplex PCR. Of over 55,000 clones in the sample, around 81% were seen once. No glioblastoma patient carried an isocitrate dehydrogenase mutation. Sequenced here: blood, sampled before dendritic cell vaccination. The rearrangement joins TRBV7-8 to TRBJ2-2; no clear D. The origin of this receptor is a human donor with glioblastoma. The CDR3 DNA reads as TGTGCCAGCAGCCAAACCGACGGAGCTAACACCGGGGAGCTGTTTTTT. Translation: CASSQTDGANTGELFF.